This T cell receptor beta chain is from a study of blood T cell repertoires in COVID-19. Patients from Seattle were sampled longitudinally, starting during active infection. Sequenced by immunoSEQ multiplex PCR; TCRdb stores in-frame clones only, minus some. The data show roughly 350,000 clones, about 87% seen once. J was trimmed by 2 bases and V by 1 base; bases with no gene match: 6. This CDR3 contains 18 residues. Germline V gene sequence: CDR1 LGHNA, CDR2 YNFKEQ. Input material: peripheral blood. This TCR came from a woman aged 50 to 60 with COVID-19, enrolled during active disease. The gene calls are TRBV4-2 and TRBJ2-7, with 15 bases lining up with TRBD2. In DNA, the CDR3 is TGTGCCAGCAGCCAAGGGACTAGCGGGAGGGTCCGGGCCTACGAGCAGTACTTC. Protein product: CASSQGTSGRVRAYEQYF.